These T cell receptor beta chains were read from a single sample in a study of control samples from healthy donors and cancer patients. Clones were sequenced by immunoSEQ multiplex PCR, and TCRdb holds only the in-frame ones, with some missing. The sample contains roughly 74,000 clones, around 94% of which appear only once. Sequenced: blood. Receptors originate from a young woman in good health. Each CDR3 is given without its conserved first and last residue.

>TRBJ2-1|TRBV7-9
ASSLVWDSRSEQF
>TRBJ2-6|TRBV11-2
ASSLGHFSGANVLT
>TRBJ1-5|TRBV27
ASSSGGATLSNQPQH
>TRBJ1-6|TRBV5-1
ASSLGGTYASPLH
>TRBJ1-1|TRBV5-1
ASSLARGTTEAF
>TRBJ1-5|TRBV14
ASSPPRGGFGGNQPQH
>TRBJ2-7|TRBV11-2
ASSSSHVYEQY
>TRBJ2-2|TRBV27
ASSYSVGGVAGELF
>TRBJ2-1|TRBV29-1
SARGAGGLHEQF
>TRBJ2-6|TRBV5-1
ASSLAPRSGANVLT
>TRBJ1-5|TRBV27
ASSLKVVRQGGYQPQH
>TRBJ1-6|TRBV20-1
SASSPYSTNSPLH
>TRBJ2-2|TRBV6-5
ASPDPGVTGELF
>TRBJ2-2|TRBV12-3/TRBV12-4
ASGQGNTGELF
>TRBJ2-2|TRBV7-3
ASSTDSAGTGELF
>TRBJ2-7|TRBV5-6
ASSFGRLGLAYEQY
>TRBJ2-3|TRBV12-5
ASGAGGAGDTQY
>TRBJ2-3|TRBV9
ASSVGQGPLNTQY
>TRBJ2-3|TRBV5-1
ASSLRLVGTDTQY
>TRBJ1-5|TRBV27
ASSLNGDRWSRNQPQH